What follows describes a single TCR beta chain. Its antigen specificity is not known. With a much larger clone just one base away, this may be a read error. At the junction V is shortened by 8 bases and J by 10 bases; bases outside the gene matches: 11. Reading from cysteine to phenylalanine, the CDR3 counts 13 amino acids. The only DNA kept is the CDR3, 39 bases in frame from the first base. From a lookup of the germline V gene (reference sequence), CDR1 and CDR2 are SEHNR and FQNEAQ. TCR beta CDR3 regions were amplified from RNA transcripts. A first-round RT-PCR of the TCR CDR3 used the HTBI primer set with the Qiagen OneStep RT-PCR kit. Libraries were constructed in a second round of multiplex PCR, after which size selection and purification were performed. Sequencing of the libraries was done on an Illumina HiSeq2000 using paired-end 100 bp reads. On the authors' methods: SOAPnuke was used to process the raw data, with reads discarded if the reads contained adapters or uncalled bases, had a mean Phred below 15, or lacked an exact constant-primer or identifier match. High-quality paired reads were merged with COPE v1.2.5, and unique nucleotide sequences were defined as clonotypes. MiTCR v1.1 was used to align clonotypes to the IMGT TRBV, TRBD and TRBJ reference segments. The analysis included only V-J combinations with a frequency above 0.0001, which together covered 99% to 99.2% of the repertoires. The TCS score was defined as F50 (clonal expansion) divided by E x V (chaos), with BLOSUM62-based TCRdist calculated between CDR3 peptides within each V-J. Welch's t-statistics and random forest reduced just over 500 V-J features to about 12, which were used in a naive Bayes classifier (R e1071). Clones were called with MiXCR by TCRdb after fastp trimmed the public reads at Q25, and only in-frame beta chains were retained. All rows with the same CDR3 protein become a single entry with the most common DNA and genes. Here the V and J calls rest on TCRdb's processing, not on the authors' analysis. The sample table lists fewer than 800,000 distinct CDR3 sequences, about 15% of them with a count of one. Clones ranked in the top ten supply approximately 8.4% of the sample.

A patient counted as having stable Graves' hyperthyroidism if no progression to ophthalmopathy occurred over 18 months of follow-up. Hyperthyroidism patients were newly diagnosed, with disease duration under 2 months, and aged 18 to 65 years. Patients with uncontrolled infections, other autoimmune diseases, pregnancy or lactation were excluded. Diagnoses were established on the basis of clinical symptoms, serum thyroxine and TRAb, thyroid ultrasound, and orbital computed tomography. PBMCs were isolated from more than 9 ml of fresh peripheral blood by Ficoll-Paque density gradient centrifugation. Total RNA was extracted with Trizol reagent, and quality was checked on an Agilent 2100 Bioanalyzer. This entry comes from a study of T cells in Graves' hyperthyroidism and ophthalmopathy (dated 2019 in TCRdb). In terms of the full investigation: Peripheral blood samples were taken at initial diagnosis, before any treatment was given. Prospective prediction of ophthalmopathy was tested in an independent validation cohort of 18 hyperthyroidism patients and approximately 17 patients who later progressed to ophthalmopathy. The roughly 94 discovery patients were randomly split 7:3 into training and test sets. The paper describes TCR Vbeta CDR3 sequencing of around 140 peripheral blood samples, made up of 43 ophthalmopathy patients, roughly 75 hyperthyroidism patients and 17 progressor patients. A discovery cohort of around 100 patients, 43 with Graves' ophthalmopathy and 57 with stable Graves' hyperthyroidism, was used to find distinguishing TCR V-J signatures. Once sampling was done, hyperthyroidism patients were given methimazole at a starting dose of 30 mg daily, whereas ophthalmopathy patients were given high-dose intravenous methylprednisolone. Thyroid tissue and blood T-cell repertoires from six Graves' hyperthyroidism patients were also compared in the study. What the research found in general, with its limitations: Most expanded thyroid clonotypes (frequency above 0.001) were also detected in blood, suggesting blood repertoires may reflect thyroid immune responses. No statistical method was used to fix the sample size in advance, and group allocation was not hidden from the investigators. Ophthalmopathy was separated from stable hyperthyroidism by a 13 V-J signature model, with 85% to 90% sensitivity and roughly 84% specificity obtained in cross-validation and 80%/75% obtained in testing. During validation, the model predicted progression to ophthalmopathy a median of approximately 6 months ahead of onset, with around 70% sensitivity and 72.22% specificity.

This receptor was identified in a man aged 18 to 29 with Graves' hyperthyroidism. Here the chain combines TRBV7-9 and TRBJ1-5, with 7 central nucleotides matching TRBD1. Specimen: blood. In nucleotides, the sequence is TGTGCCAGCGGGAGGGGGCCTGAACGTCCCCAGCATTTT. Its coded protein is CASGRGPERPQHF.